The rows below give T cell receptor beta chains drawn from one sample of a study of T cells in Graves' hyperthyroidism and ophthalmopathy. In TCRdb, the multiplex PCR reads were re-called with MiXCR into one record per CDR3 protein. The table has hundreds of thousands of distinct CDR3 sequences, roughly 14% seen once; the top ten hold around 13%. Sample: blood. The origin of the receptors is a woman between 50 and 59 years old with Graves' ophthalmopathy. Both conserved end residues are part of each CDR3. The D gene is left open where the match is weak. Size tells how often a clone was seen (once, few, many) or the class of an expanded clone, and some rows leave it out.

V	J	size	D	DNA	CDR3
TRBV7-3	TRBJ2-3	few	.	TGTGCCAGCAGCTCCGCTGGGGGGGATACGCAGTATTTT	CASSSAGGDTQYF
TRBV2	TRBJ1-5	many	.	TGTGCCAGCAGACAACAGGGAAGCAATCAGCCCCAGCATTTT	CASRQQGSNQPQHF
TRBV20-1	TRBJ2-7	many	.	TGCAGTGCTAGTGACCGGGATCCCTACGAGCAGTACTTC	CSASDRDPYEQYF
TRBV18	TRBJ2-5	few	.	TGTGCCAGCTTTGGGGTTGGTGAGACCCAGTACTTC	CASFGVGETQYF
TRBV7-6	TRBJ2-5	.	TRBD2	TGTGCCAGCAGCTCAGCGAGCGGGGAACAAGAGACCCAGTACTTC	CASSSASGEQETQYF
TRBV12-3/TRBV12-4	TRBJ2-4	many	TRBD1	TGTGCCAGCAGTCCGGGACAGGGAGGGGGCTTAGCCAAAAACATTCAGTACTTC	CASSPGQGGGLAKNIQYF
TRBV6-5	TRBJ2-1	few	.	TGTGCCAGCAGTTACCGGGCCCCCAGCGGCTACAATGAGCAGTTCTTC	CASSYRAPSGYNEQFF
TRBV6-1	TRBJ1-2	.	.	TGTGCCAGCAGTCCCGTGGTGGGGTATGGCTACACCTTC	CASSPVVGYGYTF
TRBV7-9	TRBJ2-1	.	TRBD2	TGTGCCAGCAGCTTAACTCTACTAGCGGGAGGGCCCCATGAGCAGTTCTTC	CASSLTLLAGGPHEQFF
TRBV11-3	TRBJ1-1	many	.	TGTGCCAGCAGCTTAGTAACTGGGACCACTGAAGCTTTCTTT	CASSLVTGTTEAFF
TRBV5-1	TRBJ2-1	many	TRBD2	TGCGCCAGCAGCTGGTGGGGACGAAGGACTAGCGGGAGTTTAAATGAGCAGTTCTTC	CASSWWGRRTSGSLNEQFF
TRBV28	TRBJ2-7	few	TRBD2	TGTGCCAGCAGTTTCGGGGTATGGGGCGGGAGGGCCAATTCCGAGCAGTACTTC	CASSFGVWGGRANSEQYF
TRBV28	TRBJ2-2	many	.	TGTGCCAGCAGTTGGTCCCGCCGGGGCACCGGGGAGCTGTTTTTT	CASSWSRRGTGELFF
TRBV4-2	TRBJ2-5	.	.	TGTGCCAGCAGCAATACAGAGACCCAGTACTTC	CASSNTETQYF
TRBV5-1	TRBJ2-3	few	TRBD1	TGCGCCAGCGCCGGGACAGGGATCACAGATACGCAGTATTTT	CASAGTGITDTQYF
TRBV24-1	TRBJ2-1	many	.	TGTGCCACCAGTGATGGGACATTGAGCTCCTACAATGAGCAGTTCTTC	CATSDGTLSSYNEQFF
TRBV5-8	TRBJ1-1	many	TRBD1	TGTGCCAGCGGCCGGGGACAGGTGAACACTGAAGCTTTCTTT	CASGRGQVNTEAFF
TRBV29-1	TRBJ2-3	many	.	TGCAGCGTTGAAATCCCTAGCACAGATACGCAGTATTTT	CSVEIPSTDTQYF
TRBV10-3	TRBJ1-5	.	TRBD1	TGTGCCACAACGGACAGGGGGCCTTCTGTGGGCAATCAGTCCCAGCATTTT	CATTDRGPSVGNQSQHF
TRBV9	TRBJ2-1	many	TRBD2	TGTGCCAGCAGCGTAGACTTAGCGGGAGGTTACAATGAGCAGTTCTTC	CASSVDLAGGYNEQFF
TRBV6-2/TRBV6-3	TRBJ1-2	few	.	TGTGCCAGCAGGGCGACAGGAGCAAACTATGGCTACACCTTC	CASRATGANYGYTF
TRBV7-2	TRBJ2-7	.	TRBD2	TGTGCCAGCAGCTTAGGGGGACTAGCGGGATTCTACGAGCAGTACTTC	CASSLGGLAGFYEQYF
TRBV2	TRBJ1-5	few	.	TGTGCCAGCAGTGGGGACACAAGCAATCAGCCCCAGCATTTT	CASSGDTSNQPQHF
TRBV2	TRBJ1-1	many	.	TGTGCCAGCAGCGACGTCGGCATGAACACTGAAGCTTTCTTT	CASSDVGMNTEAFF
TRBV4-3	TRBJ2-3	many	TRBD1	TGCGCCAGCAGCCAAGACGGGACAGCAATCACAGATACGCAGTATTTT	CASSQDGTAITDTQYF
TRBV28	TRBJ2-7	many	TRBD2	TGTGCCAGCAGTTTCATGGCGACTAGCGGGGTCTCCTACGAGCAGTACTTC	CASSFMATSGVSYEQYF
TRBV28	TRBJ2-3	many	TRBD2	TGTGCCAGCAGCCTACCGCTAGCGGGAGTGGCTCCAGATACGCAGTATTTT	CASSLPLAGVAPDTQYF
TRBV29-1	TRBJ1-2	.	.	TGCAGCGTTGAAGATCGATCGGAGAGTGGCTACACCTTC	CSVEDRSESGYTF
TRBV7-7	TRBJ2-5	many	.	TGTGCTAGCAGCTTATCCCCAGGGGACCAAGAGACCCAGTACTTC	CASSLSPGDQETQYF
TRBV30	TRBJ2-3	many	.	TGTGCCTCGGAACCTAGCGAAAAAGGGGCAGATACGCAGTATTTT	CASEPSEKGADTQYF
TRBV9	TRBJ2-2	.	.	TGTGCCAGCAGCGGCTCAACAGCGAACACCGGGGAGCTGTTTTTT	CASSGSTANTGELFF
TRBV7-3	TRBJ1-1	.	.	TGTGCCAGCAGCCCCCAGGTAGGGGGTAGCACTGAAGCTTTCTTT	CASSPQVGGSTEAFF